These 15 T cell receptor beta chains share one sample of origin, sequenced in a study of T cells in Graves' hyperthyroidism and ophthalmopathy (dated by TCRdb to about 2019). Library construction relied on multiplex PCR. The reads were generated on an Illumina HiSeq 2000. The TCR beta CDR3 regions were amplified from the RNA transcripts. The first round of RT-PCR for the TCR CDR3 was performed with the HTBI primer set and the Qiagen OneStep RT-PCR kit. TCRdb reprocessed the public reads (quality trimming at Q25 with fastp, clone calling with MiXCR) and kept in-frame beta chains. Every entry covers one CDR3 protein and lists the most common genes and DNA from its rows. Present in this sample are fewer than 850,000 distinct CDR3 sequences, 17% of which were seen just once. Clones ranked in the top ten supply about a sixth of the sample. The sample was blood. The receptors here all came from a man aged 45-60 years with Graves' hyperthyroidism.

This clonotype was seen a few times. The rearrangement uses TRBV6-2 or TRBV6-3 and TRBJ2-2; D is uncertain. Germline values: CDR1 MNHEY, CDR2 SVGEGT. The ends were cut back, 5 bases at V and 3 bases at J, with 13 bases in the middle. CDR3 size: 15 residues. The chain's CDR3 is CASSLSSRDTGELFF. CDR3 nucleotides: TGTGCCAGCAGTCTCTCGTCTCGGGACACCGGGGAGCTGTTTTTT.

This clonotype has a count of ten or more. The V and J genes are TRBV2 and TRBJ2-3, with 10 positions matching TRBD1. The germline V gene encodes CDR1 SNHLY and CDR2 FYNNEI. Losses at the gene ends were 3 bases for V and 3 bases for J; bases not matched to a gene: 3. The CDR3 length is 15 residues. The CDR3 reads CASSDLGQGTDTQYF. In nucleotides, the CDR3 is TGTGCCAGCAGTGACCTGGGACAGGGGACAGATACGCAGTATTTT.

The chain uses TRBV15 and TRBJ2-7; no clear D. The length of the CDR3 is 15 residues. Germline CDR1 and CDR2: LNHNV and YYDKDF (reference sequence). Trimming took off 4 bases at V and 0 bases at J, with 13 bases between the two ends. CDR3 nucleotides: TGTGCCACCAGCACTCGACTGGGTTACTCCTACGAGCAGTACTTC. This gives the protein CATSTRLGYSYEQYF.

This clonotype turned up a few times. The rearrangement links TRBV28 to TRBJ2-7; D is unresolved. Trimming removed 3 bases at V and 2 bases at J, with 8 bases between. The CDR3 length is 13 residues. CDR1 and CDR2 from the germline V gene are MDHEN and SYDVKM. The chain's CDR3 is CASSFGEAYEQYF. CDR3 sequence (DNA): TGTGCCAGCAGTTTCGGCGAGGCCTACGAGCAGTACTTC.

CDR3 sequence: CASSMDWTKQFF. The CDR3 nucleotides are TGTGCCAGCAGCATGGACTGGACCAAGCAGTTCTTC. V gene TRBV5-4 combines with J gene TRBJ2-1, with D possibly matching TRBD2 (5 bases). The CDR3 totals 12 residues. V lost 4 bases and J 11 bases, leaving 13 bases between the germline ends. Per the germline V gene, CDR1 is SGHNT and CDR2 is YYREEE (reference sequence).

As concerns this clonotype: This sequence may be a read error, since a much larger clone differs from it by one base. This chain links TRBV28 with TRBJ2-7; no clear D gene. The CDR3 totals 14 residues. Germline-derived CDR1 and CDR2 are MDHEN and SYDVKM. The CDR3 region has the DNA TGTGCCAGCAGTTTAAGCCCAAGCTCCTACGAGCGGTACTTC. Translated: CASSLSPSSYERYF.

V is TRBV24-1 and J is TRBJ2-1; TRBD2 matches 7 bases. Germline V gives CDR1 KGHDR, CDR2 SFDVKD. V lost 2 bases to trimming and J lost 8 bases; unmatched junction nucleotides: 5. The CDR3 runs 14 residues. CDR3 nucleotides: TGTGCCACCAGTGATTCCATGCGGGAGCATGAGCAGTTCTTC. Protein product: CATSDSMREHEQFF.

This clonotype was observed at least ten times. The V and J genes are TRBV6-1 and TRBJ2-2; no clear D gene. Between the trimmed V and J ends, which lost 2 bases and 4 bases, there was a span of 20 bases. The CDR3 sequence is 18 residues long. Germline V lookup: CDR1 MNHNS, CDR2 SASEGT. The CDR3 nucleotides read TGTGCCAGCAGTGAATATCCGCCATTTGGGGTTAGCACCGGGGAGCTGTTTTTT. It codes for CASSEYPPFGVSTGELFF.

Details on this clonotype: A much larger clone differs from this one at a single base, so this may be a read error. The gene calls are TRBV28 and TRBJ2-5; perhaps TRBD1 as D (6 bases). The CDR3 totals 15 residues. Germline V lookup: CDR1 MDHEN, CDR2 SYDVKM. Trimming shortened V by 3 bases and J by 5 bases, and 16 bases separated the two germline ends. CDR3 protein: CASSLPYRAVETQYF. DNA of the CDR3: TGTGCCAGCAGTTTGCCATACAGGGCTGTGGAGACCCAGTACTTC.

This clonotype was observed at least ten times. The rearrangement links TRBV28 to TRBJ2-7; 11 bases align to TRBD2. This CDR3 is built from 14 residues. CDR1 MDHEN and CDR2 SYDVKM come from the germline V gene. The J segment lost 4 bases and the V segment lost 7 bases, leaving 6 bases of the junction unmatched. The CDR3 bases are TGTGCCAGCAAGACTAGCGGGATACCTTACGAGCAGTACTTC. Translated: CASKTSGIPYEQYF.

This clonotype was recorded at least ten times. CDR3 DNA sequence: TGTGCCAGCAGCGCAGACAGGTTGAACACTGAAGCTTTCTTT. Translated, it gives CASSADRLNTEAFF. This rearrangement joins TRBV13 to TRBJ1-1; possible D gene TRBD1, 6 bases. This CDR3 has 14 residues. Germline values: CDR1 PRHDT, CDR2 FYEKMQ (reference sequence). V was shortened by 5 bases and J by 0 bases, with 10 bases between the two germline ends.

This clonotype came up many times. The chain couples TRBV18 to TRBJ1-2; D is ambiguous. Trimming removed 1 base from V and 4 bases from J, with 10 bases in between. Germline CDR1 and CDR2: KGHSH and LQKENI. The CDR3 covers 14 residues. The CDR3 DNA sequence: TGTGCCAGCTCACCACTCCCCGGGATCTATGGCTACACCTTC. Translation gives CASSPLPGIYGYTF.

This clonotype was counted at least ten times. The J gene is TRBJ2-3, the V gene TRBV5-5; 11 bases fit TRBD2. Germline CDR1 reads SGHKS; CDR2 reads YYEKEE (reference sequence). The J segment lost 3 bases and the V segment lost 0 bases, leaving 3 bases of the junction unmatched. The CDR3 totals 16 residues. The CDR3 nucleotides are TGTGCCAGCAGCTTGGAACTAGCGGGAGTGACAGATACGCAGTATTTT. Translating gives CASSLELAGVTDTQYF.

Of note for this clonotype: The junction shows a germline mismatch at one end, possibly a read error. The chain couples TRBV20-1 to TRBJ1-5; possibly TRBD1 for D (5 bases). This CDR3 has 13 residues. CDR1 is DFQATT, CDR2 SNEGSKA, per germline (reference sequence). In nucleotides, the CDR3 is TGCAGTGCGTCATCAGGGCGCAATCAGCCCCATCATTTT. This gives the protein CSASSGRNQPHHF.

As regards this clonotype: One junction end does not reproduce the germline sequence, and a read error may be involved. This chain links TRBV7-9 with TRBJ1-1; D is uncertain. Per the germline V gene, CDR1 is SEHNR and CDR2 is FQNEAQ (reference sequence). The CDR3 sequence is 13 residues long. The CDR3 is CASSLTDTTETFF. CDR3 nucleotides: TGTGCCAGCAGCTTGACGGATACCACTGAAACTTTCTTT.